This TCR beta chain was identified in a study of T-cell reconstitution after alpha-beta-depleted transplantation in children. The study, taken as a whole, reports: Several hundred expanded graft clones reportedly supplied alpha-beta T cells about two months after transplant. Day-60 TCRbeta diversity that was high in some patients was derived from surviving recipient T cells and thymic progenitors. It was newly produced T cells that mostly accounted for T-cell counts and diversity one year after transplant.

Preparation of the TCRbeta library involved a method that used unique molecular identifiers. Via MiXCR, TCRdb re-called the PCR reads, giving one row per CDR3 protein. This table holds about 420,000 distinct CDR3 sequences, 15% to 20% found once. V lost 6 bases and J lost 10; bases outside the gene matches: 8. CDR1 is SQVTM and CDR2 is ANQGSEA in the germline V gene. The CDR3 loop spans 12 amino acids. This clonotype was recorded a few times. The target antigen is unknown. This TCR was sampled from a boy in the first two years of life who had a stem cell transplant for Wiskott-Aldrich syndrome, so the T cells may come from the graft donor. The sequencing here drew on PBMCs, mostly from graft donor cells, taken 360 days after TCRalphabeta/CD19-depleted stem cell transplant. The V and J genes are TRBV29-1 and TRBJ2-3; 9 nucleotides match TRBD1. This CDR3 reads CSVLPGQGAQYF. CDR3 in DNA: TGCAGCGTCCTACCGGGACAGGGTGCGCAGTATTTT.